The source of this T cell receptor (beta chain) is a study of cytomegalovirus exposure and HLA in healthy donors. In germline, CDR1 is SGHVS, CDR2 FNYEAQ. The CDR3 contains 15 residues. Germline trimming cut 5 bases from V and 2 bases from J; bases unmatched to any gene: 6. Repertoires were generated with immunoSEQ multiplex PCR, while TCRdb's copy carries only in-frame clones and drops some. Of roughly 310,000 clones listed, nearly 90% were seen once; the top ten hold around 0.88%. The clonotype originates from a man aged 25 to 40 in good health and CMV-seronegative. The sequenced sample consisted of PBMCs. J is TRBJ2-1 and V is TRBV7-6, with TRBD1 identical over 7 bases. This chain's CDR3 is CASSPGQFPYNEQFF. For the CDR3, the DNA is TGTGCCAGCAGCCCGGGACAGTTCCCCTACAATGAGCAGTTCTTC.